This TCR beta chain was captured in a study of T cells in Graves' hyperthyroidism and ophthalmopathy. Overall study findings and caveats: Clonotypes that were expanded in thyroid above 0.001 mostly appeared in blood too.

Amplification of TCR beta CDR3 regions was performed using RNA transcripts as template. The primer set for the first-round RT-PCR of the TCR CDR3 was HTBI. TCRdb analysed the multiplex PCR reads with MiXCR anew, one entry per CDR3 protein. The sample lists about 380,000 distinct CDR3 sequences, approximately 15% occurring once. Disease duration under 2 months; hyperthyroidism patients were aged 18 to 65. Diagnosing involved the use of clinical symptoms, serum thyroxine and TRAb, thyroid ultrasound and orbital computed tomography. It was 8.5 to 10 ml of fresh peripheral blood that supplied the PBMCs. The sample holds many counts of this clonotype. The antigen is unknown. V was clipped by 4 bases and J by 0 bases; unmatched bases: 6. Germline CDR1 reads MNHEY; CDR2 reads SMNVEV (reference sequence). The CDR3 contains 15 residues.

The sequencing input was blood. This clonotype was sampled from a woman between 55 and 75 years old with Graves' hyperthyroidism. The chain is built from TRBV27 and TRBJ2-7, with TRBD2 matching 7 bases. As DNA, the CDR3 is TGTGCCAGCAGTTCTCCCGGGACTATCTCCTACGAGCAGTACTTC. It yields the protein CASSSPGTISYEQYF.